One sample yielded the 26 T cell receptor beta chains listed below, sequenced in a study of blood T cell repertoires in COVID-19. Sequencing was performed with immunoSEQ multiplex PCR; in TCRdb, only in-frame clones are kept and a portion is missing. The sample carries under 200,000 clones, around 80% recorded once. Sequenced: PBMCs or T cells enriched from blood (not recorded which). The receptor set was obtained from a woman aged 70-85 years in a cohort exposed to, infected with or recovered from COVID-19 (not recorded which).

CDR3 bases: TGTGCCAGCTCACCTCCCGCGTCGGCTGGGGCCAACGTCCTGACTTTC. It yields the protein CASSPPASAGANVLTF. V gene TRBV18 combines with J gene TRBJ2-6; D uncertain. CDR1 is KGHSH, CDR2 LQKENI, per germline. Trimming shortened V by 3 bases and J by 2 bases, and 11 bases separated the two germline ends. The CDR3 length is 16 residues.

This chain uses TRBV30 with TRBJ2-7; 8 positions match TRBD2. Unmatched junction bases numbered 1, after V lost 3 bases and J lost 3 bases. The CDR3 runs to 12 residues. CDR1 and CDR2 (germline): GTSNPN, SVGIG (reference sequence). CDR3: CAWSRGGYEQYF. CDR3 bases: TGTGCCTGGAGCCGGGGGGGCTACGAGCAGTACTTC.

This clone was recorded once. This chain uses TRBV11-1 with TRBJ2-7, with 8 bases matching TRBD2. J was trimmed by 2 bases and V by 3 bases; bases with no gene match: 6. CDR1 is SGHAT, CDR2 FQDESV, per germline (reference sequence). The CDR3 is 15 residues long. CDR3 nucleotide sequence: TGTGCCAGCAGCTTCTCAGCGGGAGCCCCCTACGAGCAGTACTTC. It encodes CASSFSAGAPYEQYF.

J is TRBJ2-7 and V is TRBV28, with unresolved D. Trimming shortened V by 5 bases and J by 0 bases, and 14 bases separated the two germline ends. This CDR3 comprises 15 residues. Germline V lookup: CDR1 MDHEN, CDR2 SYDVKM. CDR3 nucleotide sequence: TGTGCCAGCAGTGCCTCAACGCGGTCCTCCTACGAGCAGTACTTC. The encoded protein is CASSASTRSSYEQYF.

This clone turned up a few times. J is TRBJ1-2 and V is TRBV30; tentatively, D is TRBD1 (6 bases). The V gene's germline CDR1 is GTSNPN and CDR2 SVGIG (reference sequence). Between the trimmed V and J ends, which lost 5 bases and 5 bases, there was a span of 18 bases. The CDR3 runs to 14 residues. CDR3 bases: TGTGCCTGGGAACAGGGCTCTCAGTGGTATGGCTACACCTTC. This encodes CAWEQGSQWYGYTF.

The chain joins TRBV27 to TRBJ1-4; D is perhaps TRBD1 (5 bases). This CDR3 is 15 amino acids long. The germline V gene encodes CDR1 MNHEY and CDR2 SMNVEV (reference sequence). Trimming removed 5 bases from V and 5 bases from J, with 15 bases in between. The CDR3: CASSGWGPGNEKLFF. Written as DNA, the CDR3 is TGTGCCAGCAGTGGTTGGGGCCCTGGGAATGAAAAACTGTTTTTT.

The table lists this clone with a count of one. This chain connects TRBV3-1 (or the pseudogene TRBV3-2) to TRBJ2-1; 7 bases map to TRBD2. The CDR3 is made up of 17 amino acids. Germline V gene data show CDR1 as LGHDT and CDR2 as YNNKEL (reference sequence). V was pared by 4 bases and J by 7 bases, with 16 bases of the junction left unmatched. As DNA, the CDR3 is TGTGCCAGCAGCCCCCGGTGGGCAGCGGGATGGGGGAATGAGCAGTTCTTC. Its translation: CASSPRWAAGWGNEQFF.

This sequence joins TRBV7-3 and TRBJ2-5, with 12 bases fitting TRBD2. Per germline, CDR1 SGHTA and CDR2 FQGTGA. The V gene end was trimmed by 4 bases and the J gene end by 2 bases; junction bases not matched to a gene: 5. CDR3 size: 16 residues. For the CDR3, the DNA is TGTGCCAGCAGCTCCACTGGACTAGCGGGACAAGAGACCCAGTACTTC. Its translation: CASSSTGLAGQETQYF. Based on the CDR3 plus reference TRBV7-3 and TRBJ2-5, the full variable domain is GAGVSQTPSNKVTEKGKYVELRCDPISGHTALYWYRQSLGQGPEFLIYFQGTGAADDSGLPNDRFFAVRPEGSVSTLKIQRTERGDSAVYLCASSSTGLAGQETQYFGPGTRLLVL.

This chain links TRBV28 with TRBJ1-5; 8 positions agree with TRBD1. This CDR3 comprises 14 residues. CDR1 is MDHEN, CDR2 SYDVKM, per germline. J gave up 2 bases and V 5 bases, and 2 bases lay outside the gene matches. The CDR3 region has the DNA TGTGCCAGCAGTATGGGACAGGGCAATCAGCCCCAGCATTTT. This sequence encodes CASSMGQGNQPQHF.

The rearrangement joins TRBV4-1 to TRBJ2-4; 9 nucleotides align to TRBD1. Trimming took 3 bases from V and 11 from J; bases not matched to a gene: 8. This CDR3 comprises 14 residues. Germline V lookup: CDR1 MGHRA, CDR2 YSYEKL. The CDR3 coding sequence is TGCGCCAGCAGCCAGGCGGACAGGGGCCGGGTTCAGTACTTC. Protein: CASSQADRGRVQYF.

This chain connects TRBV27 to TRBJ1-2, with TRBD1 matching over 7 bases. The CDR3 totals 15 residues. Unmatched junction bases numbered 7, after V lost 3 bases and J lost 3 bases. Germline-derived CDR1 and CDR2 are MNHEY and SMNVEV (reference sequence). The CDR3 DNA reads TGTGCCAGCAGTTTTTCTACAGGGGCCCACTATGGCTACACCTTC. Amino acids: CASSFSTGAHYGYTF.

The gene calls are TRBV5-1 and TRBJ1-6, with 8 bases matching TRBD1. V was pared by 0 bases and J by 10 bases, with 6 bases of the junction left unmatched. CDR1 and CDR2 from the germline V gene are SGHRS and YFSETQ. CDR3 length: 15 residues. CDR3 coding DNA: TGCGCCAGCAGCTTGGGCGACAGGGGCATCTCACCCCTCCACTTT. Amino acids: CASSLGDRGISPLHF.

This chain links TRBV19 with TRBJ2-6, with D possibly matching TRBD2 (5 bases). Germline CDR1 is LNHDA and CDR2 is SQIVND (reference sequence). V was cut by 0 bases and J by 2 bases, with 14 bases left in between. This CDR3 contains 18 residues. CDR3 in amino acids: CASSIEMRGFAGANVLTF. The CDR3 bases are TGTGCCAGTAGTATAGAGATGAGAGGGTTTGCTGGGGCCAACGTCCTGACTTTC.

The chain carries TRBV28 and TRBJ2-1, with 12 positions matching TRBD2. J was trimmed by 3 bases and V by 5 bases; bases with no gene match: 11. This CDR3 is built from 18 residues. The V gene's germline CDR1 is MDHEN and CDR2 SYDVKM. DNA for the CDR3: TGTGCCAGCAGTCCCCTAGCGGGAGGGGGGCACTACTACAATGAGCAGTTCTTC. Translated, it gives CASSPLAGGGHYYNEQFF.

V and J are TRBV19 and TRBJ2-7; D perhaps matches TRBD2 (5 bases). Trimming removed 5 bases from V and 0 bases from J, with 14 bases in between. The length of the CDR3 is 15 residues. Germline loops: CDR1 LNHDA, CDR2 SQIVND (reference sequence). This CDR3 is CASSPTPGSSYEQYF. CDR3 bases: TGTGCCAGTAGTCCTACCCCGGGAAGCTCCTACGAGCAGTACTTC.

CDR3 loop: CASSLYLLGQGNNIQYF. The CDR3 bases are TGTGCCAGCTCACTCTACCTGTTGGGACAGGGGAATAACATTCAGTACTTC. The chain combines TRBV18 with TRBJ2-4; 10 nucleotides align to TRBD1. The trim removed 4 bases at V and 7 bases at J, leaving 13 bases unmatched. This CDR3 is 17 amino acids long. Germline V lookup: CDR1 KGHSH, CDR2 LQKENI. Supplemented by reference TRBV18 and TRBJ2-4, the full variable domain reads NAGVMQNPRHLVRRRGQEARLRCSPMKGHSHVYWYRQLPEEGLKFMVYLQKENIIDESGMPKERFSAEFPKEGPSILRIQQVVRGDSAAYFCASSLYLLGQGNNIQYFGAGTRLSVL.

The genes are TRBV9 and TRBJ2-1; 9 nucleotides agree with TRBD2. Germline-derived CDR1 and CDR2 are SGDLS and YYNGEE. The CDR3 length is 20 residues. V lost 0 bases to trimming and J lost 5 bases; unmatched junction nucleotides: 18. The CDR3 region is CASSVDPSTGAGGRNNEQFF. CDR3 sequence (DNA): TGTGCCAGCAGCGTAGACCCATCGACCGGAGCGGGAGGTCGAAACAATGAGCAGTTCTTC.

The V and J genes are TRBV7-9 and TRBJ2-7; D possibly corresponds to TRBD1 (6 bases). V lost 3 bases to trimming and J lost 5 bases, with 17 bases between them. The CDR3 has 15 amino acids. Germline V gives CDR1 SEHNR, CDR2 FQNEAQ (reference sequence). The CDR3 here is CASSFSSRQVHEQYF. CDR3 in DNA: TGTGCCAGCAGCTTTTCGTCGAGACAGGTCCACGAGCAGTACTTC. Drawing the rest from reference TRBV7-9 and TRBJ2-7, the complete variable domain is DTGVSQNPRHKITKRGQNVTFRCDPISEHNRLYWYRQTLGQGPEFLTYFQNEAQLEKSRLLSDRFSAERPKGSFSTLEIQRTEQGDSAMYLCASSFSSRQVHEQYFGPGTRLTVT.

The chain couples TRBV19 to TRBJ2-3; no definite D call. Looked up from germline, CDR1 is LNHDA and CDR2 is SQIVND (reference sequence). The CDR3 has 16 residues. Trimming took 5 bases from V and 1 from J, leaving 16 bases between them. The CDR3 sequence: CASSSRRGFRTDTQYF. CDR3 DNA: TGTGCCAGTAGTTCCCGGAGAGGATTCCGCACAGATACGCAGTATTTT.

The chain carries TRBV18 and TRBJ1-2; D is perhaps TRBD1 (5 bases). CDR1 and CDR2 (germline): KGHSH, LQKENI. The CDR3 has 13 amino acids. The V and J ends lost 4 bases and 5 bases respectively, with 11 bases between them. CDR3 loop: CASSQVGGYGYTF. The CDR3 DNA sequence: TGTGCCAGCTCACAAGTTGGGGGGTATGGCTACACCTTC.

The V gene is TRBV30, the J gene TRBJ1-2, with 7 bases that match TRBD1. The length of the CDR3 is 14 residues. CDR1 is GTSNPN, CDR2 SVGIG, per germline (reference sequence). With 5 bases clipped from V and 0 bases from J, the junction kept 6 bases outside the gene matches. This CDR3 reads CAWARDRANYGYTF. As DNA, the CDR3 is TGTGCCTGGGCCCGGGACAGAGCTAACTATGGCTACACCTTC.

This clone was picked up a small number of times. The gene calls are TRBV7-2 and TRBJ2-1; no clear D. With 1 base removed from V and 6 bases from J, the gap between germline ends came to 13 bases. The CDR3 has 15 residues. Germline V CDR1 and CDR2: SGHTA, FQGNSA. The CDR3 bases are TGTGCCAGCAGCTTAGTCGGTCAATCTGGCAATGAGCAGTTCTTC. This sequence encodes CASSLVGQSGNEQFF. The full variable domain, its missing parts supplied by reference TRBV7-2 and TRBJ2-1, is GAGVSQSPSNKVTEKGKDVELRCDPISGHTALYWYRQSLGQGLEFLIYFQGNSAPDKSGLPSDRFSAERTGGSVSTLTIQRTQQEDSAVYLCASSLVGQSGNEQFFGPGTRLTVL.

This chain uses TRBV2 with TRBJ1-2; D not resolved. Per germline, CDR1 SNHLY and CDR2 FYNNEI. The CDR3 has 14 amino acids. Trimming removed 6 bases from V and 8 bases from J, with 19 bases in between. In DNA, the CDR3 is TGTGCCAGCAGCCCTGGCGAGGGTCTAAGGGGCTACACCTTC. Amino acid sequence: CASSPGEGLRGYTF.

DNA of the CDR3: TGTGCCAGCACCGGGATAACAGATACGCAGTATTTT. Residues: CASTGITDTQYF. V gene TRBV7-2 combines with J gene TRBJ2-3, with D tentatively TRBD2 (5 bases). The germline V gene has CDR1 SGHTA and CDR2 FQGNSA. Trimming shortened V by 7 bases and J by 3 bases, and 8 bases separated the two germline ends. This CDR3 has 12 amino acids.

The CDR3 loop is CASRGVGQGMADTQYF. In DNA form, the CDR3 reads TGTGCCAGCAGGGGGGTGGGACAGGGAATGGCAGATACGCAGTATTTT. The chain is built from TRBV28 and TRBJ2-3, with TRBD1 matching over 9 bases. Germline V gene sequence: CDR1 MDHEN, CDR2 SYDVKM. CDR3 length: 16 residues. Germline trimming cut 6 bases from V and 4 bases from J; bases unmatched to any gene: 11.

The CDR3 protein is CASSKVAGVLSNQPQHF. The CDR3 DNA sequence: TGTGCCAGCAGCAAAGTAGCAGGGGTTTTGAGCAATCAGCCCCAGCATTTT. The chain uses TRBV21-1 and TRBJ1-5; the listed D gene, TRBD1, was not tested against the DNA. TRBV21-1 is a pseudogene. The CDR3 length is 17 residues.